One and the same sample provided the 16 T cell receptor beta chains below, sequenced in a study of read filtering for tumor transcriptome and immune sequencing. Molecular barcoded adaptors covering alpha/delta and beta/gamma chains were used on roughly 370 ng RNA. TCRdb itself ran the reads through MiXCR, one entry per CDR3 protein. The sample lists about 62,000 distinct CDR3 sequences, roughly a fifth occurring once. Source material: a population of CD138-negative cells sorted from bone marrow. Receptors were obtained from a donor at least 40 years old with multiple myeloma.

By proportion, this clonotype is medium-sized. In DNA form, the CDR3 reads TGTGCCAGCAGCCCCGGGTCCAATTCCGAAAAACTGTTTTTT. Residues: CASSPGSNSEKLFF. The J gene is TRBJ1-4, the V gene TRBV7-9; D not certain. The V end was cut by 5 bases, the J end by 8 bases, with 15 bases between. From germline, CDR1 is SEHNR and CDR2 FQNEAQ (reference sequence). The CDR3 loop spans 14 amino acids. The full variable domain, completed using reference TRBV7-9 and TRBJ1-4, is DTGVSQNPRHKITKRGQNVTFRCDPISEHNRLYWYRQTLGQGPEFLTYFQNEAQLEKSRLLSDRFSAERPKGSFSTLEIQRTEQGDSAMYLCASSPGSNSEKLFFGSGTQLSVL.

This clonotype has a count of ten or more. The V gene is TRBV7-9, the J gene TRBJ2-7; TRBD2 matches 8 bases. This CDR3 comprises 15 residues. Trimming took 2 bases from V and 1 from J; bases not matched to a gene: 4. Germline lookup yields CDR1 SEHNR and CDR2 FQNEAQ (reference sequence). The CDR3 loop reads CASSLLAGGSYEQYF. The DNA of the CDR3 is TGTGCCAGCAGCTTACTCGCGGGGGGTTCCTACGAGCAGTACTTC.

The sample holds many counts of this clonotype. The chain joins TRBV12-3 or TRBV12-4 to TRBJ2-5, with D hard to call. The CDR3 has 14 amino acids. Trimming removed 9 bases from V and 4 bases from J, with 18 bases in between. CDR3 DNA: TGTGCCAGTACTTATTTCGGGTCTTCAGAGACCCAGTACTTC. Its translation: CASTYFGSSETQYF.

This clonotype has a count of ten or more. The chain joins TRBV5-1 to TRBJ1-1, with 8 bases matching TRBD1. This CDR3 is 17 amino acids long. CDR1 SGHRS and CDR2 YFSETQ come from the germline V gene. The V gene end was trimmed by 0 bases and the J gene end by 2 bases; junction bases not matched to a gene: 9. The CDR3 DNA reads TGCGCCAGCAGCTTGGAGGGGCAGGGGGCTTACAACACTGAAGCTTTCTTT. Protein: CASSLEGQGAYNTEAFF.

The sample holds many counts of this clonotype. The chain joins TRBV27 to TRBJ2-2; weak D call: TRBD2 (6 bases). V lost 5 bases to trimming and J lost 7 bases, with 17 bases between them. CDR1 and CDR2 from the germline V gene are MNHEY and SMNVEV (reference sequence). CDR3 size: 15 residues. The CDR3, as DNA: TGTGCCAGCAGTCCCAGGAGGGTGGGGAACGGGGAGCTGTTTTTT. Translation: CASSPRRVGNGELFF.

With regard to this clonotype: The junction departs from the called germline gene at one end, perhaps through a read error. The gene calls are TRBV20-1 and TRBJ2-7, with 8 nucleotides matching TRBD2. The CDR3 runs 12 residues. Germline V gene data show CDR1 as DFQATT and CDR2 as SNEGSKA (reference sequence). CDR3 sequence: CSASTSAYEQHF. In DNA, the CDR3 is TGCAGTGCGTCGACTAGCGCCTACGAGCAGCACTTC.

In its sample, this clonotype was seen a few times. The chain is built from TRBV30 and TRBJ2-1; 11 bases align to TRBD2. This CDR3 has 16 amino acids. Germline CDR1 is GTSNPN and CDR2 is SVGIG (reference sequence). Trimming took 0 bases from V and 1 from J; bases not matched to a gene: 2. DNA for the CDR3: TGTGCCTGGAGTGTGGGACTAGCGGCGTCCTACAATGAGCAGTTCTTC. This codes for CAWSVGLAASYNEQFF.

Remarks on this clonotype: A much larger clone is a single base away; this may be a read error. The final CDR3 position lacks the conserved phenylalanine or tryptophan, pointing to a likely read error. The genes are TRBV7-9 and TRBJ2-7; D is undetermined. Germline CDR1 and CDR2: SEHNR and FQNEAQ (reference sequence). The CDR3 is 14 amino acids. Trimming cost V 5 bases and J 6 bases, with 17 bases left between them. This chain's CDR3 is CASSPPGSKGEQYL. The CDR3 nucleotides are TGTGCCAGCAGCCCTCCCGGCAGCAAGGGCGAGCAGTACCTC.

Of note for this clonotype: A read error may account for a junction end that differs from germline. The chain has TRBV5-4 and TRBJ2-3; 10 bases are a match to TRBD2. The CDR3 is made up of 15 amino acids. CDR1 is SGHNT and CDR2 is YYREEE in the germline V gene (reference sequence). CDR3 coding DNA: TGTGCCGGCAGCCCAGGGACTAGCGCCACAGATACGCAGTATTTT. Protein: CAGSPGTSATDTQYF.

The chain combines TRBV7-8 with TRBJ2-1, with D perhaps being TRBD1 or TRBD2 (6 bases each). The CDR3 spans 15 residues. Looked up from germline, CDR1 is SGHVS and CDR2 is FQNEAQ. Trimming cost V 0 bases and J 5 bases, with 11 bases left between them. CDR3 bases: TGTGCCAGCAGCTTAGCGGGGGGCTCACACAATGAGCAGTTCTTC. The encoded protein is CASSLAGGSHNEQFF.

A word on this clonotype: Given a much more abundant clone one base away, this may be a read error. The chain carries TRBV20-1 and TRBJ1-5; D is possibly TRBD1 (6 bases). CDR3 length equals 16 residues. V gave up 5 bases and J gave up 2 bases, with 19 bases separating them. Germline V lookup: CDR1 DFQATT, CDR2 SNEGSKA (reference sequence). The CDR3 sequence: CSAHPLAGDGNQPQHF. The CDR3 bases are TGCAGTGCTCACCCTCTGGCAGGGGATGGCAATCAGCCCCAGCATTTT.

This clonotype was observed a handful of times. The chain carries TRBV13 and TRBJ2-7, with 9 bases identical to TRBD1. The ends lost 6 bases at V and 5 bases at J; junction bases unmatched: 8. Per the germline V gene, CDR1 is PRHDT and CDR2 is FYEKMQ (reference sequence). The CDR3 is 14 amino acids. CDR3: CASRRGTGRNEQYF. The CDR3 DNA sequence: TGTGCCAGCAGACGTGGGACAGGGCGTAACGAGCAGTACTTC.

This clonotype has ten or more counts. The V and J genes are TRBV29-1 and TRBJ2-3, with TRBD2 matching 9 bases. Per germline, CDR1 SQVTM and CDR2 ANQGSEA. CDR3 length equals 15 residues. The V segment lost 3 bases and the J segment 2 bases; nucleotides outside the gene matches: 6. CDR3 in amino acids: CSVDAGTSSTDTQYF. Here the CDR3 DNA reads TGCAGCGTTGATGCCGGGACTAGCTCCACAGATACGCAGTATTTT.

Notes on this clonotype: This may be a read error: a much more frequent sequence differs by one nucleotide. The chain employs TRBV3-1 and TRBJ1-2; TRBD1 matches at 9 bases. The CDR3 has 22 residues. CDR1 is LGHDT, CDR2 YNNKEL, per germline (reference sequence). As DNA, the CDR3 is TGTGCCAACAGCCAAGGCGGAAGTGATAGACCCGGGACAGGGAGAAGGAACTATGGCTACACCTTC. This encodes CANSQGGSDRPGTGRRNYGYTF.

There are many counts of this clonotype. The V call is TRBV29-1, the J call TRBJ2-7, with TRBD1 as a possible D gene (5 bases). The CDR3 consists of 14 residues. The ends were cut back, 4 bases at V and 0 bases at J, with 13 bases in the middle. Germline V gives CDR1 SQVTM, CDR2 ANQGSEA. This CDR3 is CSVGGMMDSYEQYF. For the CDR3, the DNA is TGCAGCGTTGGGGGCATGATGGACTCCTACGAGCAGTACTTC.

In its sample, this clonotype was seen many times. The V call is TRBV6-5, the J call TRBJ1-4; the match to TRBD1 covers 7 bases. This CDR3 contains 15 residues. J lost 6 bases, V lost 0 bases, and 4 bases had no gene match. In germline, CDR1 is MNHEY, CDR2 SVGAGI. The CDR3 bases are TGTGCCAGCAGTTACTCCGGTACAGGGGATGAAAAACTGTTTTTT. It translates to CASSYSGTGDEKLFF.